Presented here are 11 T cell receptor beta chains from one specimen sequenced in a study of PD-L1 blockade in urothelial cancer. Here immunoSEQ multiplex PCR was the method, and the copy in TCRdb shows in-frame clones only, minus some. The sample carries tens of thousands of clones, over 70% recorded once. Time point: pretreatment peripheral blood. Sequencing used PBMCs, obtained around atezolizumab (anti-PD-L1) treatment. These receptors were collected from a man in his sixties with urothelial cancer.

This sequence joins TRBV28 and TRBJ1-1; maybe TRBD1 (6 bases). CDR3 size: 14 residues. CDR1 and CDR2 from the germline V gene are MDHEN and SYDVKM. Trimming pared 5 bases from V and 4 bases from J, leaving 14 bases between. The CDR3 sequence: CASSLQGYGTEAFF. CDR3 DNA: TGTGCCAGCAGTCTACAGGGTTATGGCACTGAAGCTTTCTTT.

This clone was seen a handful of times. The rearrangement joins TRBV7-6 to TRBJ2-7, with TRBD2 identical over 8 bases. The germline CDR1 and CDR2 sequences are SGHVS and FNYEAQ. The CDR3 contains 15 residues. The junction had 8 bases not matched to a gene; V was cut back by 5 bases and J by 2 bases. The CDR3 sequence is CASSPSGAGAYEQYF. The CDR3 nucleotides are TGTGCCAGCAGCCCCAGTGGAGCGGGAGCCTACGAGCAGTACTTC.

The chain has TRBV19 and TRBJ2-7; D is uncertain. Germline V gives CDR1 LNHDA, CDR2 SQIVND (reference sequence). This CDR3 contains 14 residues. V was pared by 1 base and J by 2 bases, with 9 bases between. CDR3 in DNA: TGTGCCAGTAGTATAGCCACGTCAGCCTACGAGCAGTACTTC. This codes for CASSIATSAYEQYF. The full variable domain, rest sourced from reference TRBV19 and TRBJ2-7, is DGGITQSPKYLFRKEGQNVTLSCEQNLNHDAMYWYRQDPGQGLRLIYYSQIVNDFQKGDIAEGYSVSREKKESFPLTVTSAQKNPTAFYLCASSIATSAYEQYFGPGTRLTVT.

The chain employs TRBV18 and TRBJ2-7; unclear D gene. This CDR3 spans 15 amino acids. The germline V gene encodes CDR1 KGHSH and CDR2 LQKENI. Trimming shortened V by 6 bases and J by 3 bases, and 18 bases separated the two germline ends. CDR3 sequence (DNA): TGTGCCAGCTCCCCTCCGGGTCGTGTAAGCTACGAGCAGTACTTC. This encodes CASSPPGRVSYEQYF.

This chain connects TRBV7-2 to TRBJ2-7; 9 bases align to TRBD1. Germline V gene sequence: CDR1 SGHTA, CDR2 FQGNSA. With V trimmed by 5 bases and J by 6 bases, 5 bases remained unmatched. The CDR3 has 13 residues. DNA for the CDR3: TGTGCCAGCAGCCTCCGACAGGGGGGCGAGCAGTACTTC. It translates to CASSLRQGGEQYF.

The chain combines TRBV2 with TRBJ1-6; no clear D gene. Germline CDR1 reads SNHLY; CDR2 reads FYNNEI. With 1 base removed from V and 9 bases from J, the gap between germline ends came to 13 bases. This CDR3 is built from 15 residues. The DNA for the CDR3 is TGTGCCAGCAGTGAAGGGAGTATGAGCGGTTCACCCCTCCACTTT. Translation: CASSEGSMSGSPLHF.

This clone was picked up one time. The genes are TRBV18 and TRBJ1-2, with 11 bases fitting TRBD1. The CDR3 contains 15 residues. Germline V gene lookup returns CDR1 KGHSH and CDR2 LQKENI. The ends lost 4 bases at V and 6 bases at J; junction bases unmatched: 7. The CDR3 sequence is CASSLMGQGEHGYTF. CDR3 coding DNA: TGTGCCAGCTCACTAATGGGACAGGGGGAGCATGGCTACACCTTC.

The V gene is TRBV7-8, the J gene TRBJ1-3; tentative D call: TRBD1 (5 bases). V shed 5 bases and J shed 4 bases, with 12 bases lying between them. This CDR3 is 14 amino acids long. CDR1 and CDR2 (germline): SGHVS, FQNEAQ. DNA of the CDR3: TGTGCCAGCAGCCTCAGGGTTGCAGGAAACACCATATATTTT. Protein sequence: CASSLRVAGNTIYF.

The chain employs TRBV6-1 and TRBJ1-3, with a tentative D call TRBD1 (6 bases). The CDR3 runs 16 residues. Between the trimmed V and J ends, which lost 1 base and 0 bases, there was a span of 10 bases. The V gene's germline CDR1 is MNHNS and CDR2 SASEGT. Here the CDR3 DNA reads TGTGCCAGCAGTGAAGTGGGACACTCCTCTGGAAACACCATATATTTT. This sequence encodes CASSEVGHSSGNTIYF.

This chain's CDR3 is CASSSPGTDYEQYF. DNA of the CDR3: TGTGCCAGCAGTTCCCCCGGGACAGACTACGAGCAGTACTTC. The rearrangement links TRBV6-5 to TRBJ2-7, with TRBD1 matching 7 bases. The CDR3 covers 14 residues. After removal of 4 bases from V and 3 bases from J, the junction contained 6 bases not matched to a gene. Germline V gene data show CDR1 as MNHEY and CDR2 as SVGAGI.

The sample holds one count of this clone. This rearrangement joins TRBV7-2 to TRBJ2-2; D unclear. Germline loops: CDR1 SGHTA, CDR2 FQGNSA. The length of the CDR3 is 15 residues. Trimming pared 3 bases from V and 6 bases from J, leaving 14 bases between. The CDR3 is CASSFTTQNPGELFF. The CDR3 nucleotides read TGTGCCAGCAGCTTTACTACCCAGAATCCCGGGGAGCTGTTTTTT. Complete variable domain (other parts from reference TRBV7-2 and TRBJ2-2): GAGVSQSPSNKVTEKGKDVELRCDPISGHTALYWYRQSLGQGLEFLIYFQGNSAPDKSGLPSDRFSAERTGGSVSTLTIQRTQQEDSAVYLCASSFTTQNPGELFFGEGSRLTVL.